The 26 T cell receptor beta chains below all came from one sample that was sequenced in a study of beta chain features in type 1 diabetes. Study-level points and caveats: TCRB CDR3s from Type 1 diabetes patients were moderately but significantly shorter in all four CD4+ subsets.

The investigators reverse transcribed all of the isolated RNA, so they sequenced expressed TCRB transcripts. Libraries were prepared by immunoSEQ multiplex PCR; TCRdb keeps only in-frame clonotypes and omits some of them. This sample carries almost 350,000 clones, approximately 9.7% of them seen once, and the ten largest clones take around 1%. These receptors lack a known antigen. The sample was central memory CD4+ T cells from blood. Every receptor here comes from a man under 40 with type 1 diabetes.

The J gene is TRBJ2-7, the V gene TRBV6-6; 11 bases are shared with TRBD1. V shed 7 bases and J 4 bases; nucleotides not matched to a gene: 6. In germline, CDR1 is MNHNY, CDR2 SVGAGI (reference sequence). This CDR3 is 14 amino acids long. The CDR3 DNA is TGTGCCAGCACCGACCGGGACAGGGGGTACGAGCAGTACTTC. This sequence encodes CASTDRDRGYEQYF.

The V and J genes are TRBV28 and TRBJ2-7; either TRBD1 or TRBD2 may fit D (7 bases each). Trimming took off 2 bases at V and 3 bases at J, with 14 bases between the two ends. The germline gives CDR1 MDHEN, CDR2 SYDVKM. This CDR3 spans 15 amino acids. In DNA, the CDR3 is TGTGCCAGCAGTTTAGATGCCAGGGGGGGCTACGAGCAGTACTTC. Translating gives CASSLDARGGYEQYF.

This clone turned up a few times. This chain links TRBV9 with TRBJ2-2; 9 bases fit TRBD1. Germline V gives CDR1 SGDLS, CDR2 YYNGEE. There are 16 residues in the CDR3. V shed 3 bases, J shed 5 bases, and the junction held 8 bases outside the gene matches. CDR3 sequence (DNA): TGTGCCAGCAGCGCCAGGGGACAGGGCGGGACCGGGGAGCTGTTTTTT. Translating it yields CASSARGQGGTGELFF. Using reference TRBV9 and TRBJ2-2 for the parts outside the CDR3, the full variable domain is DSGVTQTPKHLITATGQRVTLRCSPRSGDLSVYWYQQSLDQGLQFLIQYYNGEERAKGNILERFSAQQFPDLHSELNLSSLELGDSALYFCASSARGQGGTGELFFGEGSRLTVL.

In its sample, this clone was seen a few times. The chain has TRBV5-6 and TRBJ2-1; D is perhaps TRBD1 or TRBD2 (5 bases each). V was shortened by 2 bases and J by 0 bases, with 15 bases between the two germline ends. The length of the CDR3 is 17 residues. Germline lookup yields CDR1 SGHDT and CDR2 YYEEEE. The CDR3 is CASSLGTGQGSYNEQFF. Here the CDR3 DNA reads TGTGCCAGCAGCTTAGGAACGGGGCAGGGCTCCTACAATGAGCAGTTCTTC.

This rearrangement joins TRBV18 to TRBJ1-1; D perhaps matches TRBD1 (5 bases). Per the germline V gene, CDR1 is KGHSH and CDR2 is LQKENI. Trimming shortened V by 3 bases and J by 5 bases, and 10 bases separated the two germline ends. The CDR3 runs 13 residues. CDR3 protein: CASSPDQGTEAFF. DNA of the CDR3: TGTGCCAGCTCACCCGACCAGGGAACTGAAGCTTTCTTT.

A few counts support this clone. This sequence joins TRBV19 and TRBJ2-6, with TRBD1 as a possible D gene (8 bases). The V gene's germline CDR1 is LNHDA and CDR2 SQIVND (reference sequence). V shed 8 bases and J shed 2 bases, with 16 bases lying between them. The CDR3 totals 16 residues. The CDR3 coding sequence is TGTGCCAGTTTAGACAGGGGAGGGGCTGGGGCCAACGTCCTGACTTTC. It specifies CASLDRGGAGANVLTF. Full variable domain (missing parts from reference TRBV19 and TRBJ2-6): DGGITQSPKYLFRKEGQNVTLSCEQNLNHDAMYWYRQDPGQGLRLIYYSQIVNDFQKGDIAEGYSVSREKKESFPLTVTSAQKNPTAFYLCASLDRGGAGANVLTFGAGSRLTVL.

The chain recombines TRBV5-4 with TRBJ1-3, with D unresolved. The ends were cut back, 5 bases at V and 1 base at J, with 13 bases in the middle. Germline V gene sequence: CDR1 SGHNT, CDR2 YYREEE (reference sequence). The CDR3 extends over 15 amino acids. This CDR3 is CASRAAHRSGNTIYF. In nucleotides, the CDR3 is TGTGCCAGCAGGGCGGCACACCGATCTGGAAACACCATATATTTT.

V gene TRBV28 combines with J gene TRBJ1-2; D is perhaps TRBD1 (6 bases). Germline loops: CDR1 MDHEN, CDR2 SYDVKM. The V and J ends lost 6 bases and 3 bases respectively, with 23 bases between them. The CDR3 extends over 17 amino acids. The CDR3 spells CASSPAAGQGRYYGYTF. CDR3 nucleotides: TGTGCCAGCAGCCCCGCCGCGGGGCAGGGGAGGTACTATGGCTACACCTTC.

The genes are TRBV2 and TRBJ2-3; D unclear. The germline V gene encodes CDR1 SNHLY and CDR2 FYNNEI. V lost 2 bases and J 6 bases, leaving 9 bases between the germline ends. This CDR3 comprises 13 residues. CDR3 sequence reads: CASSEWIADTQYF. CDR3 DNA sequence: TGTGCCAGCAGTGAATGGATTGCTGATACGCAGTATTTT.

This clone was counted a few times. The chain has TRBV2 and TRBJ2-2, with 7 nucleotides matching TRBD2. The CDR3 runs to 16 residues. Per germline, CDR1 SNHLY and CDR2 FYNNEI. Germline trimming cut 8 bases from V and 5 bases from J; bases unmatched to any gene: 14. CDR3 amino acids: CASHWGGEVRTGELFF. The CDR3 DNA follows: TGTGCCAGCCACTGGGGAGGGGAGGTTCGGACCGGGGAGCTGTTTTTT.

The V and J genes are TRBV7-9 and TRBJ1-5; the D gene is possibly TRBD1 (5 bases). There are 15 residues in the CDR3. Germline V lookup: CDR1 SEHNR, CDR2 FQNEAQ (reference sequence). The V and J ends lost 5 bases and 4 bases respectively, with 15 bases between them. As DNA, the CDR3 is TGTGCCAGCAGCCCCACGGGGGATCGAAATCAGCCCCAGCATTTT. Protein: CASSPTGDRNQPQHF.

The chain combines TRBV10-2 with TRBJ1-5, with TRBD1 matching over 7 bases. V shed 10 bases and J 2 bases; nucleotides not matched to a gene: 8. CDR1 is WSHSY and CDR2 is SAAADI in the germline V gene. The CDR3 spans 14 residues. The CDR3 DNA reads TGCGCCACCCGATCAACAGGGGGCAATCAGCCCCAGCATTTT. This gives the protein CATRSTGGNQPQHF.

This clone was recorded a few times. This chain connects TRBV19 to TRBJ2-5, with 9 nucleotides matching TRBD1. This CDR3 comprises 15 residues. Looked up from germline, CDR1 is LNHDA and CDR2 is SQIVND (reference sequence). V lost 4 bases and J lost 4; bases outside the gene matches: 7. The CDR3 DNA sequence: TGTGCCAGTAGTACCGGACAGGGGTCGCGAGAGACCCAGTACTTC. As protein: CASSTGQGSRETQYF.

In this sample, this clone turned up a few times. The chain couples TRBV4-3 to TRBJ2-3, with D possibly being TRBD2 (6 bases). The CDR3 extends over 15 amino acids. Germline V gene data show CDR1 as LGHNA and CDR2 as YSLEER. V was pared by 2 bases and J by 1 base, with 10 bases between. This CDR3 reads CASSQRVAGTDTQYF. The CDR3 nucleotides are TGCGCCAGCAGCCAAAGGGTAGCGGGCACAGATACGCAGTATTTT.

This clone was observed many times. This chain joins TRBV14 and TRBJ2-1, with 9 bases aligning to TRBD2. V dropped 2 bases and J dropped 4; count of bases not matched to a gene: 3. The CDR3 spans 15 residues. Per germline, CDR1 SGHDN and CDR2 FVKESK. The CDR3 protein is CASSQLSGGYNEQFF. CDR3 DNA sequence: TGTGCCAGCAGCCAACTTAGCGGGGGATACAATGAGCAGTTCTTC.

Only a few counts were recorded for this clone. The same CDR3 arises from other DNA sequences in this sample as well. The CDR3 DNA reads as TGTGCTAGTGGAAGGGGAGACACCGGGGAGCTGTTTTTT. Its protein product is CASGRGDTGELFF. The J gene is TRBJ2-2, the V gene TRBV12-5; D assignment may be TRBD1 or TRBD2 (5 bases each). The CDR3 contains 13 residues. Germline V gives CDR1 LGHNT, CDR2 FRNRAP. V lost 6 bases and J 3 bases, leaving 8 bases between the germline ends.

This clone occurred a few times. V gene TRBV6-5 combines with J gene TRBJ2-7, with D unclear. V lost 7 bases and J lost 4, with 14 bases in between. The CDR3 is 13 amino acids. Germline loops: CDR1 MNHEY, CDR2 SVGAGI. This CDR3 reads CASMTELGYEQYF. The DNA of the CDR3 is TGTGCCAGCATGACGGAACTGGGGTACGAGCAGTACTTC.

The V and J genes are TRBV20-1 and TRBJ2-7; D remains ambiguous. This CDR3 is 10 amino acids long. Per germline, CDR1 DFQATT and CDR2 SNEGSKA (reference sequence). V was cut by 3 bases and J by 6 bases, with 6 bases left in between. The CDR3 loop reads CSASLSEQYF. CDR3 coding DNA: TGCAGTGCTAGCCTATCCGAGCAGTACTTC.

This clone was seen more than once but under ten times. The chain has TRBV5-1 and TRBJ2-2; the D is unclear. This CDR3 region has 15 residues. From germline, CDR1 is SGHRS and CDR2 YFSETQ. The ends were cut back, 0 bases at V and 0 bases at J, with 6 bases in the middle. The CDR3 protein is CASSLGFANTGELFF. Here the CDR3 DNA reads TGCGCCAGCAGCTTGGGGTTCGCGAACACCGGGGAGCTGTTTTTT. The full variable domain, in which reference TRBV5-1 and TRBJ2-2 provide the parts outside the CDR3, is KAGVTQTPRYLIKTRGQQVTLSCSPISGHRSVSWYQQTPGQGLQFLFEYFSETQRNKGNFPGRFSGRQFSNSRSEMNVSTLELGDSALYLCASSLGFANTGELFFGEGSRLTVL.

This clone showed up just a few times. This rearrangement joins TRBV7-2 to TRBJ2-5; D might be TRBD1 (7 bases). Trimming removed 2 bases at V and 5 bases at J, with 15 bases between. This CDR3 is 15 amino acids long. Per germline, CDR1 SGHTA and CDR2 FQGNSA. The CDR3 reads CASSLSPAGGETQYF. CDR3 nucleotide sequence: TGTGCCAGCAGCTTAAGTCCGGCAGGGGGGGAGACCCAGTACTTC. Complete variable domain (other parts from reference TRBV7-2 and TRBJ2-5): GAGVSQSPSNKVTEKGKDVELRCDPISGHTALYWYRQSLGQGLEFLIYFQGNSAPDKSGLPSDRFSAERTGGSVSTLTIQRTQQEDSAVYLCASSLSPAGGETQYFGPGTRLLVL.

This clone was picked up a small number of times. This chain joins TRBV4-1 and TRBJ2-2; either TRBD1 or TRBD2 may fit D (6 bases each). Trimming cost V 0 bases and J 5 bases, with 10 bases left between them. The CDR3 runs to 15 residues. From germline, CDR1 is MGHRA and CDR2 YSYEKL. This CDR3 reads CASSQDGGPTGELFF. CDR3 coding DNA: TGCGCCAGCAGCCAAGATGGGGGGCCGACCGGGGAGCTGTTTTTT.

The chain is built from TRBV28 and TRBJ1-2, with TRBD1 identical over 7 bases. The CDR3 totals 15 residues. The ends lost 3 bases at V and 2 bases at J; junction bases unmatched: 6. CDR1 and CDR2 from the germline V gene are MDHEN and SYDVKM. The CDR3 region is CASSFEGALNYGYTF. The CDR3 region has the DNA TGTGCCAGCAGTTTTGAGGGGGCACTGAACTATGGCTACACCTTC.

V usage is TRBV23-1 and J usage is TRBJ1-1; D is unclear. TRBV23-1 counts as an open reading frame of uncertain function. Trimming took 4 bases from V and 2 from J, leaving 14 bases between them. This CDR3 has 15 residues. The CDR3 DNA follows: TGCGCCAGCAGTCCACAAGGCATGGGAAACACTGAAGCTTTCTTT. This gives the protein CASSPQGMGNTEAFF.

The J gene is TRBJ1-2, the V gene TRBV11-2; D gene ambiguous. The CDR3 consists of 12 residues. Trimming left V 1 base short and J 10 bases short, with 10 bases between. Germline assignment: CDR1 SGHAT and CDR2 FQNNGV. The CDR3 DNA is TGTGCCAGCAGCTTAGGGGTGGAAGACTACACCTTC. Translation: CASSLGVEDYTF.

This clone was seen more than once but under ten times. The rearrangement uses TRBV5-4 and TRBJ2-5; maybe TRBD2 (5 bases). Per germline, CDR1 SGHNT and CDR2 YYREEE (reference sequence). V lost 3 bases to trimming and J lost 4 bases, with 13 bases between them. This CDR3 spans 14 amino acids. As DNA, the CDR3 is TGTGCCAGCAGCTCTGGGAGTACTGGAGAGACCCAGTACTTC. As protein: CASSSGSTGETQYF.

A few counts support this clone. This chain connects TRBV7-2 to TRBJ1-4, with D hard to call. The CDR3 loop spans 13 amino acids. CDR1 is SGHTA, CDR2 FQGNSA, per germline. V lost 5 bases, J lost 7 bases, and 11 bases lay in between. This CDR3 reads CASSLMGSEKLFF. The CDR3 DNA sequence: TGTGCCAGCAGCCTAATGGGGAGTGAAAAACTGTTTTTT.